This T cell receptor beta chain was profiled in a study of shared T cell receptors in the human thymus. CDR1 and CDR2 from the germline V gene are SGHDT and YYEEEE. The V segment lost 4 bases and the J segment 5 bases; nucleotides outside the gene matches: 8. The CDR3 covers 17 residues. This clone occurred once. Sequencing was performed with immunoSEQ multiplex PCR; in TCRdb, only in-frame clones are kept and a portion is missing. The sample records under 700,000 clones, 78% being singletons. This same sample was also taken into another study, of human thymus T cells. As that study records: Corrective cardiac operations yielded the resected thymus tissue.

Material for sequencing was thymocytes. This chain joins TRBV5-6 and TRBJ2-5, with 16 bases identical to TRBD2. This receptor was obtained from a boy in the first two years of life with a congenital heart defect. Here the CDR3 DNA reads TGTGCCAGCAGCCCTGCCGGGACTAGCGGGAGGGCGGAGACCCAGTACTTC. Translating it yields CASSPAGTSGRAETQYF.